A single sample gave rise to the 24 T cell receptor beta chains below, sequenced in a study of OX40 agonist ivuxolimab in advanced cancers. Only in-frame clones appear in the TCRdb table, and some are missing; sequencing was by immunoSEQ multiplex PCR. The table lists roughly 11,000 clones, about 82% of them singletons. The input for sequencing was CD4+ or CD8+ T cells sorted from blood, taken in a trial of the OX40 agonist ivuxolimab. Source of these receptors: an adult with an advanced solid tumor such as melanoma, head and neck, liver or kidney cancer.

The V and J genes are TRBV27 and TRBJ2-7; D remains unclear. The CDR3 consists of 12 residues. Germline assignment: CDR1 MNHEY and CDR2 SMNVEV (reference sequence). The V end lost 5 bases, the J end lost 3 bases, and 8 bases lay between the germline ends. As DNA, the CDR3 is TGTGCCAGCAGTCCAAATTACTACGAGCAGTACTTC. It codes for CASSPNYYEQYF.

V is TRBV7-9 and J is TRBJ1-2; D possibly corresponds to TRBD1 (5 bases). The CDR3 has 15 amino acids. Trimming shortened V by 4 bases and J by 7 bases, and 19 bases separated the two germline ends. The germline gives CDR1 SEHNR, CDR2 FQNEAQ (reference sequence). The CDR3 DNA follows: TGTGCCAGCAGCTGGGAACTAACAGGCTTAAGTGGCTACACCTTC. Translation: CASSWELTGLSGYTF.

This sequence joins TRBV11-2 and TRBJ1-6; 12 bases are shared with TRBD1. This CDR3 has 16 residues. Looked up from germline, CDR1 is SGHAT and CDR2 is FQNNGV. J gave up 10 bases and V 5 bases, and 9 bases lay outside the gene matches. The CDR3 spells CASSPEGTGGSSPLHF. CDR3 nucleotides: TGTGCCAGCAGCCCCGAAGGGACAGGGGGCTCATCACCCCTCCACTTT.

The chain combines TRBV5-1 with TRBJ2-2; TRBD2 agrees at 10 bases. The CDR3 totals 16 residues. Germline V gene lookup returns CDR1 SGHRS and CDR2 YFSETQ. V dropped 6 bases and J dropped 2; count of bases not matched to a gene: 7. In DNA form, the CDR3 reads TGCGCCAGCACGACCTTAGCGGGGGGCAACACCGGGGAGCTGTTTTTT. Protein product: CASTTLAGGNTGELFF.

V and J are TRBV5-1 and TRBJ2-7; no clear D gene. CDR3 length equals 16 residues. The V end was cut by 1 base, the J end by 2 bases, with 16 bases between. Looked up from germline, CDR1 is SGHRS and CDR2 is YFSETQ. CDR3 sequence reads: CASSLTANNPTYEQYF. Here the CDR3 DNA reads TGCGCCAGCAGCTTGACAGCAAACAACCCCACCTACGAGCAGTACTTC. Full variable domain (rest looked up from reference TRBV5-1 and TRBJ2-7): KAGVTQTPRYLIKTRGQQVTLSCSPISGHRSVSWYQQTPGQGLQFLFEYFSETQRNKGNFPGRFSGRQFSNSRSEMNVSTLELGDSALYLCASSLTANNPTYEQYFGPGTRLTVT.

The rearrangement joins TRBV6-1 to TRBJ2-3, with D possibly being TRBD1 or TRBD2 (5 bases each). Trimming shortened V by 4 bases and J by 0 bases, and 11 bases separated the two germline ends. The CDR3 loop spans 15 amino acids. Looked up from germline, CDR1 is MNHNS and CDR2 is SASEGT. The CDR3 DNA sequence: TGTGCCAGCAGTGTGGTGGGACCAAGCACAGATACGCAGTATTTT. As protein: CASSVVGPSTDTQYF.

This sequence joins TRBV5-6 and TRBJ2-5; 9 nucleotides match TRBD2. In germline, CDR1 is SGHDT, CDR2 YYEEEE. The length of the CDR3 is 15 residues. V was clipped by 2 bases and J by 1 base; unmatched bases: 3. The CDR3 loop is CASSFPSGVQETQYF. Written as DNA, the CDR3 is TGTGCCAGCAGCTTCCCTAGCGGGGTCCAAGAGACCCAGTACTTC.

This chain uses TRBV6-1 with TRBJ2-7, with TRBD1 as a possible D gene (6 bases). Trimming stripped 10 bases from V and 3 bases from J, with 16 bases between. From germline, CDR1 is MNHNS and CDR2 SASEGT. The CDR3 totals 13 residues. CDR3 DNA: TGTGCCACTACCCGGGACACAAGCTACGAGCAGTACTTC. Translation gives CATTRDTSYEQYF.

The chain links TRBV27 to TRBJ1-5; no reliable D call. CDR1 and CDR2 from the germline V gene are MNHEY and SMNVEV (reference sequence). The length of the CDR3 is 12 residues. Trimming removed 4 bases at V and 0 bases at J, with 1 base between. The CDR3 loop reads CASSYSNQPQHF. The CDR3 bases are TGTGCCAGCAGTTATAGCAATCAGCCCCAGCATTTT.

The chain uses TRBV7-2 and TRBJ2-7; D is ambiguous. Germline lookup yields CDR1 SGHTA and CDR2 FQGNSA. This CDR3 has 12 residues. With 3 bases removed from V and 7 bases from J, the gap between germline ends came to 10 bases. The CDR3 sequence: CASSFVENEQYF. CDR3 bases: TGTGCCAGCAGCTTTGTGGAAAATGAGCAGTACTTC.

This clone was detected only once. The V and J genes are TRBV12-2 and TRBJ2-2; TRBD2 is taken as the D call from the table, unchecked against the DNA. TRBV12-2 is marked as a pseudogene. There are 17 residues in the CDR3. The CDR3 here is CASRSGLAGINTGELFF. In DNA, the CDR3 is TGTGCAAGTCGCTCGGGACTAGCGGGGATTAACACCGGGGAGCTGTTTTTT.

CDR3 bases: TGTGCCAGCAGCTTGGGCCCGAGCGGGGGTCAAGAGACCCAGTACTTC. Protein sequence: CASSLGPSGGQETQYF. V gene TRBV5-6 combines with J gene TRBJ2-5; 8 positions agree with TRBD2. The CDR3 has 16 residues. V trimming: 0 bases; J trimming: 2 bases; junction bases outside the gene matches: 6. Germline CDR1 SGHDT, CDR2 YYEEEE.

This chain joins TRBV19 and TRBJ1-4; no reliable D call. CDR1 LNHDA and CDR2 SQIVND come from the germline V gene (reference sequence). CDR3 length: 16 residues. V was cut by 0 bases and J by 3 bases, with 11 bases left in between. This CDR3 reads CASSIDGEVANEKLFF. The CDR3 bases are TGTGCCAGTAGTATAGATGGGGAAGTAGCTAATGAAAAACTGTTTTTT.

The chain joins TRBV19 to TRBJ2-7; no firm D call. The CDR3 is made up of 15 amino acids. V lost 4 bases to trimming and J lost 0 bases, with 13 bases between them. CDR1 and CDR2 (germline): LNHDA, SQIVND (reference sequence). CDR3 in DNA: TGTGCCAGTAGTACCTCGGGTTGGAGCTCCTACGAGCAGTACTTC. Its translation: CASSTSGWSSYEQYF.

This clone occurred once. The CDR3: CSVEETGEGDTQYF. The CDR3 nucleotides read TGCAGCGTTGAGGAAACGGGAGAAGGAGATACGCAGTATTTT. The rearrangement links TRBV29-1 to TRBJ2-3; a weak D match, TRBD2 (6 bases). The CDR3 consists of 14 residues. Trimming took 3 bases from V and 5 from J, leaving 15 bases between them. From germline, CDR1 is SQVTM and CDR2 ANQGSEA.

V gene TRBV4-3 combines with J gene TRBJ2-7; D gene ambiguous. Per germline, CDR1 LGHNA and CDR2 YSLEER. The CDR3 is 15 amino acids. V was cut by 1 base and J by 2 bases, with 12 bases left in between. The CDR3 coding sequence is TGCGCCAGCAGCCAAGGCACCGGGTTTCCCTACGAGCAGTACTTC. This gives the protein CASSQGTGFPYEQYF.

The V gene is TRBV2, the J gene TRBJ1-2; 7 nucleotides match TRBD1. After removal of 5 bases from V and 9 bases from J, the junction contained 9 bases not matched to a gene. Germline CDR1 is SNHLY and CDR2 is FYNNEI. The CDR3 is 13 amino acids. Here the CDR3 DNA reads TGTGCCAGCAGTCCTAGGGACAGCGAGCGCTACACCTTC. As protein: CASSPRDSERYTF.

The chain couples TRBV4-1 to TRBJ2-7; D uncertain. The germline V and J ends were trimmed by 1 base and 6 bases, with 4 bases remaining between them. Germline CDR1 MGHRA, CDR2 YSYEKL. The CDR3 totals 11 residues. The CDR3 DNA sequence: TGCGCCAGCAGCCAAGGGGCCGAGCAGTACTTC. Translated, it gives CASSQGAEQYF.

In this sample, this clone turned up once. The genes are TRBV6-6 and TRBJ2-7; 7 bases are shared with TRBD1. Germline CDR1 reads MNHNY; CDR2 reads SVGAGI (reference sequence). The CDR3 runs to 14 residues. With 2 bases clipped from V and 7 bases from J, the junction kept 8 bases outside the gene matches. CDR3 nucleotides: TGTGCCAGCAGTTACCGGACAGGTGGGCTGGAGCAGTACTTC. Amino acids: CASSYRTGGLEQYF.

The genes are TRBV6-5 and TRBJ2-3; D possibly corresponds to TRBD2 (5 bases). CDR1 is MNHEY and CDR2 is SVGAGI in the germline V gene. V was clipped by 6 bases and J by 1 base, with 5 bases between them. The CDR3 totals 12 residues. The CDR3 protein is CASRRGTDTQYF. The CDR3 DNA is TGTGCCAGCAGGCGGGGCACAGATACGCAGTATTTT.

The chain is built from TRBV5-1 and TRBJ1-1; TRBD1 might be the D (5 bases). This CDR3 region has 13 residues. Trimming removed 5 bases from V and 2 bases from J, with 10 bases in between. In germline, CDR1 is SGHRS, CDR2 YFSETQ. The CDR3 loop reads CASSGGSNTEAFF. DNA for the CDR3: TGCGCCAGCAGTGGGGGAAGCAACACTGAAGCTTTCTTT.

The rearrangement joins TRBV2 to TRBJ2-3; 9 positions agree with TRBD2. Germline V gene sequence: CDR1 SNHLY, CDR2 FYNNEI. The V and J ends lost 1 base and 4 bases, in that order; junction bases with no gene match: 12. This CDR3 is built from 18 residues. Here the CDR3 reads CASSEEAVAGVGADTQYF. CDR3 bases: TGTGCCAGCAGTGAAGAGGCAGTAGCGGGAGTTGGTGCAGATACGCAGTATTTT.

This clone was seen once. This chain connects TRBV5-4 to TRBJ1-1, with unresolved D. The CDR3 has 13 residues. Deletions cut 0 bases from V and 3 bases from J, with 6 bases between. The V gene's germline CDR1 is SGHNT and CDR2 YYREEE (reference sequence). The CDR3 bases are TGTGCCAGCAGCTTGGTTGGGTACACTGAAGCTTTCTTT. The encoded protein is CASSLVGYTEAFF.

The chain carries TRBV18 and TRBJ2-5; 7 bases map to TRBD1. This CDR3 spans 15 amino acids. Germline V gives CDR1 KGHSH, CDR2 LQKENI. With 2 bases clipped from V and 1 base from J, the junction kept 4 bases outside the gene matches. The DNA for the CDR3 is TGTGCCAGCTCACCAAGGACAGGAATCCAAGAGACCCAGTACTTC. This translates into CASSPRTGIQETQYF.